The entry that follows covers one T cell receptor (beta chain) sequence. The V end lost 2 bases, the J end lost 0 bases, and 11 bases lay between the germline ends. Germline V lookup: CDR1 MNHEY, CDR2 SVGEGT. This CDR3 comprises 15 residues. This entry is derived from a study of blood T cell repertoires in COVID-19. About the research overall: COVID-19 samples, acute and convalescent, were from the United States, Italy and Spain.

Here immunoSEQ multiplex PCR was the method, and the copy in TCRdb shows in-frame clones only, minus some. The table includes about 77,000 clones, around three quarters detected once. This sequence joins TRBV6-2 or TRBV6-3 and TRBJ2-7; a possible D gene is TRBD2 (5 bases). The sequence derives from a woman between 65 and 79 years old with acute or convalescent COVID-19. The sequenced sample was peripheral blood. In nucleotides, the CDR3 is TGTGCCAGCAGTTACAGCGGATCATTCTCCTACGAGCAGTACTTC. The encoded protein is CASSYSGSFSYEQYF.